The 30 T cell receptor beta chains below were found in one sample sequenced in a study of T cells in Graves' hyperthyroidism and ophthalmopathy. Using RNA transcripts as the source, TCR beta CDR3 regions were amplified. The HTBI primer set drove a first-round RT-PCR of the TCR CDR3. TCRdb reprocessed the multiplex PCR reads via MiXCR and lists one record per CDR3 protein. The sample has hundreds of thousands of distinct CDR3 sequences; about 15% are singletons. Sequenced input: blood. Every receptor here comes from a woman aged 18 to 35 with Graves' hyperthyroidism.

This clonotype occurred many times. The gene calls are TRBV20-1 and TRBJ2-5; D uncertain. V dropped 0 bases and J dropped 5 bases, with 13 bases sitting between them. Germline loops: CDR1 DFQATT, CDR2 SNEGSKA (reference sequence). This CDR3 has 14 residues. Here the CDR3 DNA reads TGCAGTGCTAGAGAAAAGTCCGGGTGGGAGACCCAGTACTTC. This sequence encodes CSAREKSGWETQYF.

This clonotype appeared a few times. The CDR3 sequence: CASSLSYSSPQYF. Written as DNA, the CDR3 is TGTGCCAGCAGCTTGTCGTACAGCTCCCCTCAGTACTTC. The V gene is TRBV5-5, the J gene TRBJ2-5; D is ambiguous. Between the trimmed V and J ends, which lost 1 base and 11 bases, there was a span of 15 bases. CDR1 is SGHKS and CDR2 is YYEKEE in the germline V gene (reference sequence). This CDR3 is built from 13 residues.

This clonotype was recorded a few times. The chain recombines TRBV14 with TRBJ2-7; TRBD1 is a possible D gene (6 bases). Trimming left V 4 bases short and J 2 bases short, with 12 bases between. The CDR3 covers 14 residues. Germline loops: CDR1 SGHDN, CDR2 FVKESK. CDR3 residues: CASSPLGAPYEQYF. The CDR3 DNA reads as TGTGCCAGCAGCCCTCTGGGGGCTCCCTACGAGCAGTACTTC.

This clonotype was found many times. This chain connects TRBV12-3 or TRBV12-4 to TRBJ1-2, with no clear D. The CDR3 runs to 13 residues. Trimming cost V 5 bases and J 3 bases, with 10 bases left between them. CDR3 nucleotide sequence: TGTGCCAGCAGTCCTGATTCGTACTATGGCTACACCTTC. This codes for CASSPDSYYGYTF.

The table lists this clonotype with a few counts. J is TRBJ2-7 and V is TRBV7-2, with 7 bases lining up with TRBD2. The CDR3 has 15 residues. Germline V gives CDR1 SGHTA, CDR2 FQGNSA. Losses at the gene ends were 7 bases for V and 0 bases for J; bases not matched to a gene: 9. CDR3 loop: CASTLSGLSSYEQYF. The CDR3 bases are TGTGCCAGCACCCTTAGCGGGCTGAGCTCCTACGAGCAGTACTTC.

This clonotype was detected only a few times. The chain links TRBV30 to TRBJ2-3; TRBD1 matches 7 bases. V lost 3 bases and J lost 7; bases outside the gene matches: 7. The CDR3 sequence is 13 residues long. Germline CDR1 and CDR2: GTSNPN and SVGIG (reference sequence). The CDR3 protein is CAWSRRQGHTQYF. DNA for the CDR3: TGTGCCTGGAGCCGCCGACAGGGTCATACGCAGTATTTT.

This clonotype appeared many times. The rearrangement links TRBV4-2 to TRBJ1-5; a weak D match, TRBD1 (6 bases). This CDR3 has 18 residues. The germline V gene encodes CDR1 LGHNA and CDR2 YNFKEQ. Deletions cut 4 bases from V and 1 base from J, with 20 bases between. The CDR3 DNA is TGTGCCAGCAGCCCTAGGGACAACCGGGGAATGAGCAATCAGCCCCAGCATTTT. Translation gives CASSPRDNRGMSNQPQHF.

This clonotype was seen a few times. The J gene is TRBJ1-1, the V gene TRBV4-3; D is ambiguous. CDR1 and CDR2 from the germline V gene are LGHNA and YSLEER. CDR3 length: 15 residues. Trimming cost V 2 bases and J 3 bases, with 13 bases left between them. DNA for the CDR3: TGCGCCAGCAGCCAAAGACAAGGGCTGTACACTGAAGCTTTCTTT. This translates into CASSQRQGLYTEAFF.

The gene calls are TRBV7-9 and TRBJ2-1; the D is unclear. The CDR3 totals 13 residues. Between the trimmed V and J ends, which lost 5 bases and 5 bases, there was a span of 10 bases. Germline V lookup: CDR1 SEHNR, CDR2 FQNEAQ (reference sequence). The CDR3, as DNA: TGTGCCAGCAGCCTGACCCAGCACAATGAGCAGTTCTTC. Translation: CASSLTQHNEQFF. The variable domain in full, with the rest retrieved from reference TRBV7-9 and TRBJ2-1, is DTGVSQNPRHKITKRGQNVTFRCDPISEHNRLYWYRQTLGQGPEFLTYFQNEAQLEKSRLLSDRFSAERPKGSFSTLEIQRTEQGDSAMYLCASSLTQHNEQFFGPGTRLTVL.

DNA for the CDR3: TGTGCCAGCAGCTGGGGACTAGCGGCCCTCTATGAGCAGTTCTTC. Encoded protein: CASSWGLAALYEQFF. The chain employs TRBV7-9 and TRBJ2-1; 11 bases agree with TRBD2. Losses at the gene ends were 4 bases for V and 8 bases for J; bases not matched to a gene: 7. This CDR3 contains 15 residues. Germline CDR1 SEHNR, CDR2 FQNEAQ (reference sequence).

The chain links TRBV19 to TRBJ1-1; D gene unclear. Trimming pared 5 bases from V and 4 bases from J, leaving 14 bases between. CDR1 is LNHDA and CDR2 is SQIVND in the germline V gene (reference sequence). The CDR3 spans 14 residues. The DNA of the CDR3 is TGTGCCAGTAGTCCCAACCCAGGTGCCACTGAAGCTTTCTTT. Translating it yields CASSPNPGATEAFF.

The CDR3 here is CASSPGLGDTQYF. For the CDR3, the DNA is TGTGCCAGCTCGCCGGGCCTGGGCGATACGCAGTATTTT. J is TRBJ2-3 and V is TRBV18; no reliable D call. V dropped 6 bases and J dropped 6 bases, with 13 bases sitting between them. Germline V gives CDR1 KGHSH, CDR2 LQKENI. This CDR3 is built from 13 residues.

Details on this clonotype: One junction end disagrees with the germline gene, perhaps due to a read error. The chain combines TRBV28 with TRBJ2-7; D may match TRBD1 or TRBD2 (5 bases each). Germline lookup yields CDR1 MDHEN and CDR2 SYDVKM. CDR3 length equals 16 residues. CDR3 amino acids: CASSSVRDGHSYERYF. The DNA for the CDR3 is TGTGCCAGCAGTTCGGTCCGGGACGGGCACTCCTACGAGCGGTACTTC.

The table lists this clonotype with a few counts. The genes are TRBV5-1 and TRBJ2-3; D is possibly TRBD2 (6 bases). V gave up 4 bases and J gave up 3 bases, with 12 bases separating them. This CDR3 spans 14 amino acids. The V gene's germline CDR1 is SGHRS and CDR2 YFSETQ. The CDR3 spells CASSTGVVTDTQYF. CDR3 nucleotide sequence: TGCGCCAGCAGCACGGGAGTGGTAACAGATACGCAGTATTTT.

The chain is built from TRBV14 and TRBJ2-2, with 7 positions matching TRBD2. The CDR3 consists of 18 residues. From germline, CDR1 is SGHDN and CDR2 FVKESK. J was trimmed by 1 base and V by 0 bases; bases with no gene match: 8. CDR3 in DNA: TGTGCCAGCAGCCAAGATTGGGTAGGCGGGAGGAACACCGGGGAGCTGTTTTTT. Translation gives CASSQDWVGGRNTGELFF.

V and J are TRBV6-1 and TRBJ2-1; tentatively, D is TRBD2 (7 bases). The CDR3 runs to 15 residues. In germline, CDR1 is MNHNS, CDR2 SASEGT. The V and J ends lost 5 bases and 4 bases respectively, with 15 bases between them. The CDR3 sequence: CASSIGGHWYNEQFF. The CDR3 nucleotides are TGTGCCAGCAGTATCGGGGGGCACTGGTACAATGAGCAGTTCTTC.

This clonotype was counted many times. This may come from a read error, since a much larger clone is one base off. The chain joins TRBV7-2 to TRBJ2-7, with D unresolved. The CDR3 covers 14 residues. The V and J ends lost 0 bases and 3 bases respectively, with 9 bases between them. The germline V gene has CDR1 SGHTA and CDR2 FQGNSA. The CDR3 is CASSLAGGGYEQYF. The CDR3 bases are TGTGCCAGCAGCTTAGCGGGCGGCGGCTACGAGCAGTACTTC. Full variable domain (missing parts from reference TRBV7-2 and TRBJ2-7): GAGVSQSPSNKVTEKGKDVELRCDPISGHTALYWYRQSLGQGLEFLIYFQGNSAPDKSGLPSDRFSAERTGGSVSTLTIQRTQQEDSAVYLCASSLAGGGYEQYFGPGTRLTVT.

This clonotype has a handful of counts. The chain uses TRBV5-1 and TRBJ2-7; D possibly corresponds to TRBD1 (6 bases). This CDR3 is built from 14 residues. Germline CDR1 and CDR2: SGHRS and YFSETQ. The V and J ends lost 4 bases and 5 bases respectively, with 16 bases between them. The CDR3 here is CASSRGQGFDEQYF. Here the CDR3 DNA reads TGCGCCAGCAGCCGCGGGCAGGGGTTCGACGAGCAGTACTTC.

This clonotype was counted between two and nine times. The chain uses TRBV7-2 and TRBJ1-4; D might be TRBD1 (5 bases). V shed 5 bases and J shed 5 bases, with 18 bases lying between them. This CDR3 comprises 16 residues. From germline, CDR1 is SGHTA and CDR2 FQGNSA. CDR3 coding DNA: TGTGCCAGCAGCCACGGCGGGGGAACAATAAATGAAAAACTGTTTTTT. The encoded protein is CASSHGGGTINEKLFF.

This clonotype was seen at least ten times. The chain's CDR3 is CASSRPGQGTTEAFF. The CDR3 nucleotides read TGTGCCAGCAGCCGGCCGGGACAGGGTACCACTGAAGCTTTCTTT. The gene calls are TRBV3-1 and TRBJ1-1, with 9 bases aligning to TRBD1. CDR3 length: 15 residues. The germline V gene has CDR1 LGHDT and CDR2 YNNKEL (reference sequence). V shed 4 bases, J shed 4 bases, and the junction held 7 bases outside the gene matches.

This clonotype was found many times. The chain uses TRBV5-1 and TRBJ2-1, with 13 bases matching TRBD2. CDR1 and CDR2 (germline): SGHRS, YFSETQ. The CDR3 has 20 residues. The trim removed 4 bases at V and 1 base at J, leaving 14 bases unmatched. The CDR3 nucleotides read TGCGCCAGCAGCCACGTCGCGGGGACTAGCGGGAAGGATTCCTACAATGAGCAGTTCTTC. Protein: CASSHVAGTSGKDSYNEQFF.

In its sample, this clonotype was seen a few times. This chain connects TRBV7-2 to TRBJ2-3; 14 nucleotides agree with TRBD2. The CDR3 extends over 18 amino acids. Trimming cost V 5 bases and J 4 bases; bases outside gene matches: 11. CDR1 and CDR2 from the germline V gene are SGHTA and FQGNSA. CDR3 nucleotides: TGTGCCAGCAGCCCCTTGGGACTAGCGGGAGTTGGGCCAGATACGCAGTATTTT. It encodes CASSPLGLAGVGPDTQYF.

The chain joins TRBV7-9 to TRBJ1-5; possible D gene TRBD1, 5 bases. The CDR3 totals 15 residues. Germline V gives CDR1 SEHNR, CDR2 FQNEAQ (reference sequence). V was trimmed by 5 bases and J by 4 bases, leaving 15 bases between them. CDR3 sequence reads: CASSPGQIENQPQHF. The CDR3 DNA reads as TGTGCCAGCAGCCCCGGACAAATCGAAAATCAGCCCCAGCATTTT.

This clonotype came up many times. This chain connects TRBV4-1 to TRBJ2-7; 11 nucleotides match TRBD1. CDR1 and CDR2 from the germline V gene are MGHRA and YSYEKL. V lost 0 bases and J lost 5; bases outside the gene matches: 6. The CDR3 sequence is 16 residues long. As DNA, the CDR3 is TGCGCCAGCAGCCAAGATAGGACAGGGGGCCGTGACGAGCAGTACTTC. Translating it yields CASSQDRTGGRDEQYF.

The chain is built from TRBV2 and TRBJ2-2; perhaps TRBD2 as D (6 bases). CDR1 is SNHLY, CDR2 FYNNEI, per germline. V lost 8 bases to trimming and J lost 1 base, with 17 bases between them. The CDR3 is made up of 16 amino acids. CDR3 nucleotide sequence: TGTGCCAGCGGACCGGGACCCGGGGGGAACACCGGGGAGCTGTTTTTT. This sequence encodes CASGPGPGGNTGELFF. The entire variable domain, with the rest obtained from reference TRBV2 and TRBJ2-2, is as follows: EPEVTQTPSHQVTQMGQEVILRCVPISNHLYFYWYRQILGQKVEFLVSFYNNEISEKSEIFDDQFSVERPDGSNFTLKIRSTKLEDSAMYFCASGPGPGGNTGELFFGEGSRLTVL.

The chain employs TRBV6-2 or TRBV6-3 and TRBJ2-2, with D possibly being TRBD1 (7 bases). V was shortened by 8 bases and J by 5 bases, with 15 bases between the two germline ends. Germline CDR1 is MNHEY and CDR2 is SVGEGT. This CDR3 region has 14 residues. CDR3: CASGVAGQTGELFF. In nucleotides, the CDR3 is TGTGCCAGCGGAGTGGCGGGACAGACCGGGGAGCTGTTTTTT.

The rearrangement uses TRBV20-1 and TRBJ1-5; D not resolved. This CDR3 region has 14 residues. CDR1 and CDR2 (germline): DFQATT, SNEGSKA (reference sequence). V was shortened by 0 bases and J by 7 bases, with 13 bases between the two germline ends. The CDR3 loop reads CSARDRAGLQPQHF. In DNA, the CDR3 is TGCAGTGCTAGAGATCGGGCGGGCCTCCAGCCCCAGCATTTT.

This clonotype was counted many times. The chain employs TRBV11-3 and TRBJ1-1, with 7 bases aligning to TRBD1. Germline-derived CDR1 and CDR2 are SGHNT and YENEEA. The trim removed 5 bases at V and 0 bases at J, leaving 12 bases unmatched. The CDR3 runs to 17 residues. The CDR3 region has the DNA TGTGCCAGCAGCAAAAAGGGTTGGGACAGCATGAACACTGAAGCTTTCTTT. It yields the protein CASSKKGWDSMNTEAFF.

This rearrangement joins TRBV11-2 to TRBJ2-5; 8 bases map to TRBD1. CDR3 length: 15 residues. The V gene's germline CDR1 is SGHAT and CDR2 FQNNGV. J gave up 2 bases and V 4 bases, and 6 bases lay outside the gene matches. The CDR3 bases are TGTGCCAGCAGCTCCGCGACAGGGGCACAAGAGACCCAGTACTTC. Protein sequence: CASSSATGAQETQYF.

This clonotype was seen many times. The V call is TRBV11-2, the J call TRBJ2-7, with 8 bases aligning to TRBD2. Germline values: CDR1 SGHAT, CDR2 FQNNGV. The CDR3 is 15 residues long. J was trimmed by 3 bases and V by 5 bases; bases with no gene match: 9. CDR3 coding DNA: TGTGCCAGCAGCGCAGAGCCGAGCGGGAGCTACGAGCAGTACTTC. This sequence encodes CASSAEPSGSYEQYF. The full variable domain, completed using reference TRBV11-2 and TRBJ2-7, is EAGVAQSPRYKIIEKRQSVAFWCNPISGHATLYWYQQILGQGPKLLIQFQNNGVVDDSQLPKDRFSAERLKGVDSTLKIQPAKLEDSAVYLCASSAEPSGSYEQYFGPGTRLTVT.